These 12 T cell receptor beta chains originate from one sample sequenced in a study of monozygotic twins with inflammatory bowel disease. With the 5' RACE reads reprocessed, TCRdb shows one record per CDR3 protein and no DNA. This sample's clone table lists some 150,000 distinct CDR3 sequences. Sequencing input: blood. Receptors were obtained from a human donor with ulcerative colitis or Crohn's disease, or a healthy co-twin of an affected twin (not recorded which).

The rearrangement joins TRBV19 to TRBJ1-1. The germline CDR1 and CDR2 sequences are LNHDA and SQIVND (reference sequence). The CDR3 has 14 amino acids. The CDR3 sequence: CASSMDRKNTEAFF.

The V and J genes are TRBV12-3 or TRBV12-4 and TRBJ1-1; the TCRdb call, TRBD1, lacks DNA for checking. The CDR3 runs 13 residues. The CDR3: CASSKTGGVRAFF.

The rearrangement joins TRBV28 to TRBJ2-1. This CDR3 spans 12 amino acids. CDR1 is MDHEN and CDR2 is SYDVKM in the germline V gene. The CDR3 reads CASSGVSDEQFF.

J is TRBJ2-7 and V is TRBV27; the D gene TCRdb calls, TRBD1, cannot be checked with no DNA. The CDR3 sequence is 16 residues long. The germline CDR1 and CDR2 sequences are MNHEY and SMNVEV (reference sequence). The CDR3 sequence: CASSLSWQGGSYEQYF.

The chain joins TRBV5-1 to TRBJ2-1; checking the TCRdb D call of TRBD2 is not possible without DNA. The length of the CDR3 is 17 residues. Per the germline V gene, CDR1 is SGHRS and CDR2 is YFSETQ. CDR3 sequence: CASSLAPGLSTYNEQFF.

This rearrangement joins TRBV3-1 to TRBJ2-5; the D gene TCRdb calls, TRBD1, cannot be checked with no DNA. Per germline, CDR1 LGHDT and CDR2 YNNKEL (reference sequence). The CDR3 is 16 residues long. The CDR3: CASSQDWSAPLETQYF.

The chain carries TRBV20-1 and TRBJ2-7; the D gene TCRdb calls, TRBD2, cannot be checked with no DNA. Germline V gene lookup returns CDR1 DFQATT and CDR2 SNEGSKA (reference sequence). The CDR3 extends over 14 amino acids. The CDR3 sequence: CSARGPSGEYEQYF.

This CDR3 reads CAISDLAGESYNEQFF. V is TRBV10-3 and J is TRBJ2-1; TCRdb names TRBD2, which stays unverified in the absence of DNA. CDR1 is ENHRY, CDR2 SYGVKD, per germline. This CDR3 region has 16 residues.

The chain uses TRBV7-2 and TRBJ2-2; the D call of TRBD2 rests on TCRdb alone, since no DNA is present to check it. Germline V lookup: CDR1 SGHTA, CDR2 FQGNSA. This CDR3 is built from 16 residues. The CDR3 region is CASSPLGRANTGELFF.

The chain is built from TRBV7-3 and TRBJ2-1; the D call from TCRdb, TRBD2, cannot be confirmed without DNA. CDR3 length: 15 residues. Per the germline V gene, CDR1 is SGHTA and CDR2 is FQGTGA. The CDR3 loop reads CASSLMSGRENEQFF.

This chain links TRBV5-1 with TRBJ2-5; TCRdb calls TRBD2, which cannot be checked without DNA. This CDR3 region has 17 residues. Germline CDR1 and CDR2: SGHRS and YFSETQ. The CDR3: CASSLPTSGGEQETQYF.

V gene TRBV29-1 combines with J gene TRBJ2-1; the D call of TRBD2 rests on TCRdb alone, since no DNA is present to check it. Per the germline V gene, CDR1 is SQVTM and CDR2 is ANQGSEA. The CDR3 has 13 residues. This CDR3 is CSALTPAYNEQFF.